The 16 T cell receptor beta chains listed next were all sequenced from one sample in a study of T cell responses to AZD1222 COVID-19 vaccine. The assay was immunoSEQ multiplex PCR, and TCRdb's table has in-frame clones only and misses some. There are some 110,000 clones in the sample; about 89% occur only once, and roughly 6.9% lies in the top ten. This sample comprised peripheral blood, obtained 28 days after the second AZD1222 dose. All receptors derive from an adult who received the AZD1222 COVID-19 vaccine.

This sequence joins TRBV19 and TRBJ1-3; TRBD1 matches 7 bases. This CDR3 comprises 16 residues. Germline V lookup: CDR1 LNHDA, CDR2 SQIVND (reference sequence). Trimming at V came to 5 bases and at J to 0 bases, leaving 7 bases not matched to a gene. CDR3 in DNA: TGTGCCAGTAGTGTCACAGGGGCAAGCTCTGGAAACACCATATATTTT. Amino acids: CASSVTGASSGNTIYF.

The rearrangement joins TRBV7-8 to TRBJ2-2; no firm D call. This CDR3 spans 16 amino acids. Germline V lookup: CDR1 SGHVS, CDR2 FQNEAQ. The V gene lost 3 bases and the J gene lost 1 base, with 12 bases spanning the gap. CDR3 nucleotides: TGTGCCAGCAGCTTCCTGTTAAGACGGAACACCGGGGAGCTGTTTTTT. This sequence encodes CASSFLLRRNTGELFF. Filled out from reference TRBV7-8 and TRBJ2-2, the complete variable domain reads GAGVSQSPRYKVAKRGQDVALRCDPISGHVSLFWYQQALGQGPEFLTYFQNEAQLDKSGLPSDRFFAERPEGSVSTLKIQRTQQEDSAVYLCASSFLLRRNTGELFFGEGSRLTVL.

The gene calls are TRBV13 and TRBJ1-1; no clear D. The CDR3 covers 13 residues. Trimming took 5 bases from V and 3 from J, leaving 10 bases between them. Germline V gene sequence: CDR1 PRHDT, CDR2 FYEKMQ (reference sequence). For the CDR3, the DNA is TGTGCCAGCAGCCAGGACGGAGACACTGAAGCTTTCTTT. This translates into CASSQDGDTEAFF. The whole variable domain, remainder taken from reference TRBV13 and TRBJ1-1, is AAGVIQSPRHLIKEKRETATLKCYPIPRHDTVYWYQQGPGQDPQFLISFYEKMQSDKGSIPDRFSAQQFSDYHSELNMSSLELGDSALYFCASSQDGDTEAFFGQGTRLTVV.

The CDR3 bases are TGCAGTGCTAGTAGACGGTATAGCAATCAGCCCCAGCATTTT. Encoded protein: CSASRRYSNQPQHF. The J gene is TRBJ1-5, the V gene TRBV20-1; D uncertain. The CDR3 has 14 amino acids. CDR1 is DFQATT and CDR2 is SNEGSKA in the germline V gene (reference sequence). V was pared by 3 bases and J by 0 bases, with 9 bases between.

This chain joins TRBV6-1 and TRBJ2-5; 9 bases align to TRBD2. V shed 2 bases, J shed 5 bases, and the junction held 6 bases outside the gene matches. Germline V lookup: CDR1 MNHNS, CDR2 SASEGT. The CDR3 extends over 15 amino acids. The CDR3 spells CASSETAGGGETQYF. CDR3 DNA sequence: TGTGCCAGCAGTGAAACAGCGGGGGGCGGCGAGACCCAGTACTTC.

The chain carries TRBV10-2 and TRBJ2-7, with D possibly being TRBD1 (6 bases). Germline V gene lookup returns CDR1 WSHSY and CDR2 SAAADI. Trimming shortened V by 1 base and J by 2 bases, and 12 bases separated the two germline ends. The CDR3 contains 15 residues. CDR3 bases: TGCGCCAGCAGTGAGTACCGTAGGGGGACCTACGAGCAGTACTTC. Amino acid sequence: CASSEYRRGTYEQYF.

The chain combines TRBV7-2 with TRBJ2-7; a possible D gene is TRBD2 (6 bases). Trimming removed 1 base from V and 2 bases from J, with 9 bases in between. CDR1 and CDR2 from the germline V gene are SGHTA and FQGNSA. This CDR3 has 14 residues. The CDR3 is CASSLGGGAYEQYF. CDR3 DNA sequence: TGTGCCAGCAGCTTAGGGGGAGGCGCCTACGAGCAGTACTTC. Full variable domain (outside the CDR3, taken from reference TRBV7-2 and TRBJ2-7): GAGVSQSPSNKVTEKGKDVELRCDPISGHTALYWYRQSLGQGLEFLIYFQGNSAPDKSGLPSDRFSAERTGGSVSTLTIQRTQQEDSAVYLCASSLGGGAYEQYFGPGTRLTVT.

This chain uses TRBV5-6 with TRBJ2-5, with TRBD2 matching 8 bases. The V gene end was trimmed by 5 bases and the J gene end by 4 bases; junction bases not matched to a gene: 10. CDR1 is SGHDT, CDR2 YYEEEE, per germline. The CDR3 runs to 15 residues. CDR3 amino acids: CASSRGAAGGETQYF. For the CDR3, the DNA is TGTGCCAGCAGTCGGGGAGCCGCGGGGGGAGAGACCCAGTACTTC.

V gene TRBV6-2 or TRBV6-3 combines with J gene TRBJ1-2; 8 positions match TRBD1. J was trimmed by 1 base and V by 5 bases; bases with no gene match: 12. The CDR3 has 17 amino acids. Per the germline V gene, CDR1 is MNHEY and CDR2 is SVGEGT. CDR3 nucleotides: TGTGCCAGCAGTGCCGGGGGACAGGCCCAATTTAACTATGGCTACACCTTC. It encodes CASSAGGQAQFNYGYTF.

The V call is TRBV7-2, the J call TRBJ2-2; TRBD1 might be the D (5 bases). CDR1 and CDR2 (germline): SGHTA, FQGNSA. The CDR3 has 17 residues. V gave up 2 bases and J gave up 3 bases, with 16 bases separating them. The chain's CDR3 is CASSLMRFQGDTGELFF. DNA for the CDR3: TGTGCCAGCAGCTTAATGAGGTTCCAGGGTGACACCGGGGAGCTGTTTTTT.

The CDR3 reads CASSLDLLGYTF. In DNA, the CDR3 is TGTGCCAGCAGCTTAGATCTTTTAGGCTACACCTTC. V gene TRBV7-9 combines with J gene TRBJ1-2; D is unresolved. CDR1 is SEHNR and CDR2 is FQNEAQ in the germline V gene (reference sequence). V lost 1 base and J 8 bases, leaving 8 bases between the germline ends. This CDR3 has 12 amino acids.

V and J are TRBV6-5 and TRBJ2-7; possible D gene TRBD1, 6 bases. The length of the CDR3 is 13 residues. Germline V CDR1 and CDR2: MNHEY, SVGAGI. V was clipped by 6 bases and J by 3 bases, with 12 bases between them. The DNA for the CDR3 is TGTGCCAGCAGGGACAGAAGAAACTACGAGCAGTACTTC. Its translation is CASRDRRNYEQYF.

V is TRBV2 and J is TRBJ1-1; 9 nucleotides line up with TRBD1. Looked up from germline, CDR1 is SNHLY and CDR2 is FYNNEI. This CDR3 has 15 amino acids. With V trimmed by 8 bases and J by 5 bases, 12 bases remained unmatched. The CDR3 region has the DNA TGTGCCAGCCGCGGACAGGGGATCAGTATGACTGAAGCTTTCTTT. Its protein product is CASRGQGISMTEAFF.

The rearrangement links TRBV4-1 to TRBJ2-2; 10 bases are shared with TRBD2. The CDR3 sequence is 17 residues long. Germline V gives CDR1 MGHRA, CDR2 YSYEKL. Trimming at V came to 1 base and at J to 0 bases, leaving 2 bases not matched to a gene. The DNA for the CDR3 is TGCGCCAGCAGCCAAGGGGGACTAGCGACGAACACCGGGGAGCTGTTTTTT. Translated, it gives CASSQGGLATNTGELFF.

This chain joins TRBV5-6 and TRBJ1-3; D might be TRBD1 (6 bases). This CDR3 is 19 amino acids long. Germline lookup yields CDR1 SGHDT and CDR2 YYEEEE. V lost 0 bases, J lost 4 bases, and 23 bases lay in between. The CDR3 region has the DNA TGTGCCAGCAGCTTGGCGTTGGAAACAGGCAGGGGCTCCGGAAACACCATATATTTT. Its protein product is CASSLALETGRGSGNTIYF.

This clone was observed a single time. The chain recombines TRBV11-1 with TRBJ1-2; no firm D call. The CDR3 consists of 15 residues. With 5 bases removed from V and 4 bases from J, the gap between germline ends came to 17 bases. The germline V gene has CDR1 SGHAT and CDR2 FQDESV (reference sequence). CDR3 sequence reads: CASSPSSSSAYGYTF. DNA of the CDR3: TGTGCCAGCAGCCCCTCCAGCAGTTCCGCCTATGGCTACACCTTC.